The 18 T cell receptor beta chains listed next were all sequenced from one sample in a study of T cell repertoires in cytomegalovirus infection. TCRdb used MiXCR to reprocess the reads, holding one entry per CDR3 protein. The sample holds 400,000 or so distinct CDR3 sequences; roughly 20% are singletons and the top ten take 8.5% to 10%. Sample: PBMCs. Receptor source: a human donor in good health (CMV status not recorded). Some clones in this sample may be carry-over from other donors' samples.

CDR3 loop: CASSLRTGFYEQYF. CDR3 in DNA: TGTGCCAGCAGTTTGCGGACAGGGTTCTACGAGCAGTACTTC. This sequence joins TRBV12-3 or TRBV12-4 and TRBJ2-7, with TRBD1 identical over 8 bases. The CDR3 has 14 amino acids. Trimming cost V 3 bases and J 3 bases; bases outside gene matches: 4.

The chain couples TRBV7-9 to TRBJ2-1; no firm D call. The length of the CDR3 is 12 residues. V was pared by 5 bases and J by 7 bases, with 9 bases between. Germline CDR1 SEHNR, CDR2 FQNEAQ (reference sequence). DNA for the CDR3: TGTGCCAGCAGCCCCTCGGTGAATGAGCAGTTCTTC. Translation: CASSPSVNEQFF.

This clonotype came up a few times. This chain uses TRBV29-1 with TRBJ2-7; D is possibly TRBD1 (6 bases). Germline CDR1 is SQVTM and CDR2 is ANQGSEA. The CDR3 contains 12 residues. V was clipped by 3 bases and J by 9 bases, with 15 bases between them. The CDR3: CSVDSGDTAQYF. The CDR3 DNA reads TGCAGCGTTGACTCTGGGGACACGGCGCAGTACTTC.

This clonotype was counted ten times or more. The gene calls are TRBV4-3 and TRBJ2-1, with 13 positions matching TRBD2. CDR1 is LGHNA, CDR2 YSLEER, per germline. V lost 0 bases and J lost 7; bases outside the gene matches: 15. This CDR3 has 20 residues. The CDR3 sequence is CASSQEARLRLAGGRNEQFF. CDR3 nucleotides: TGCGCCAGCAGCCAAGAGGCCCGCCTTAGACTAGCGGGAGGTCGGAATGAGCAGTTCTTC.

There are a few counts of this clonotype. Here the CDR3 reads CASSSTGGMESPLHF. In DNA, the CDR3 is TGTGCCAGCAGTTCGACAGGGGGTATGGAGTCACCCCTCCACTTT. This sequence joins TRBV12-3 or TRBV12-4 and TRBJ1-6; TRBD1 matches 9 bases. This CDR3 has 15 residues. V dropped 4 bases and J dropped 10; count of bases not matched to a gene: 8.

V usage is TRBV28 and J usage is TRBJ1-5, with D perhaps TRBD1 (6 bases). The CDR3 is 16 residues long. Trimming stripped 4 bases from V and 2 bases from J, with 15 bases between. Germline-derived CDR1 and CDR2 are MDHEN and SYDVKM. The CDR3 coding sequence is TGTGCCAGCAGTTCCAATTCAGGGGCCCGCAATCAGCCCCAGCATTTT. Translating gives CASSSNSGARNQPQHF.

The chain recombines TRBV15 with TRBJ1-2; D not certain. The CDR3 extends over 14 amino acids. Germline lookup yields CDR1 LNHNV and CDR2 YYDKDF (reference sequence). Trimming pared 0 bases from V and 4 bases from J, leaving 9 bases between. CDR3 bases: TGTGCCACCAGCAGAGATCGGGCGGCCTATGGCTACACCTTC. Translation: CATSRDRAAYGYTF.

Regarding this clonotype: Being one base from a much bigger clone, this may be a read error. The chain is built from TRBV7-8 and TRBJ2-1; TRBD2 might be the D (6 bases). CDR1 SGHVS and CDR2 FQNEAQ come from the germline V gene. The CDR3 is made up of 14 amino acids. Here the CDR3 DNA reads TGTGCCAGCAGCGGGGGGTGGACGGACAATGAGCCGTTCTTC. Translating gives CASSGGWTDNEPFF.

Regarding this clonotype: One base away lies a much larger clone, so this may be a sequencing read error. J is TRBJ2-5 and V is TRBV7-4; TRBD1 aligns across 8 bases. This CDR3 comprises 17 residues. V lost 3 bases, J lost 5 bases, and 14 bases stayed unmatched. CDR1 is SGHVT, CDR2 SQSDAQ, per germline. CDR3 in amino acids: CASSLPQTGEFEETQYF. DNA of the CDR3: TGTGCCAGCAGCTTGCCCCAGACAGGGGAATTTGAGGAGACCCAGTACTTC.

The sample holds many counts of this clonotype. The chain uses TRBV12-3 or TRBV12-4 and TRBJ2-1; no clear D. The V end was cut by 2 bases, the J end by 2 bases, with 13 bases between. The CDR3 contains 16 residues. The CDR3 bases are TGTGCCAGCAGTTTATGGTCGGGTAGAACCTACAATGAGCAGTTCTTC. It specifies CASSLWSGRTYNEQFF.

The chain uses TRBV27 and TRBJ2-3; a possible D gene is TRBD1 (6 bases). Germline V gene data show CDR1 as MNHEY and CDR2 as SMNVEV (reference sequence). This CDR3 spans 15 amino acids. Trimming took off 5 bases at V and 6 bases at J, with 18 bases between the two ends. CDR3 residues: CASSPGTFWRDTQYF. In DNA, the CDR3 is TGTGCCAGCAGTCCCGGGACATTCTGGAGGGATACGCAGTATTTT.

This clonotype showed up just a few times. The gene calls are TRBV4-1 and TRBJ2-1, with 7 bases matching TRBD2. V was pared by 2 bases and J by 9 bases, with 7 bases of the junction left unmatched. The V gene's germline CDR1 is MGHRA and CDR2 YSYEKL. This CDR3 is 14 amino acids long. The CDR3 loop is CASSQLRELGEQFF. The DNA for the CDR3 is TGCGCCAGCAGCCAATTGCGGGAGCTGGGTGAGCAGTTCTTC.

In its sample, this clonotype was seen many times. The chain joins TRBV28 to TRBJ2-7; perhaps D is TRBD1 or TRBD2 (5 bases each). Looked up from germline, CDR1 is MDHEN and CDR2 is SYDVKM. This CDR3 region has 14 residues. With 3 bases removed from V and 2 bases from J, the gap between germline ends came to 11 bases. In nucleotides, the CDR3 is TGTGCCAGCAGTTTGGGGGACGGTACCTACGAGCAGTACTTC. Its protein is CASSLGDGTYEQYF.

The table lists this clonotype with a few counts. V and J are TRBV10-3 and TRBJ2-7; 7 bases match TRBD2. Trimming cost V 0 bases and J 6 bases; bases outside gene matches: 8. The CDR3 length is 15 residues. Germline V CDR1 and CDR2: ENHRY, SYGVKD. The CDR3 DNA reads TGTGCCATCAGTGAGTCGGGGGGAGGGCTCCGCGAGCAGTACTTC. Protein sequence: CAISESGGGLREQYF.

The chain is built from TRBV23-1 and TRBJ2-7, with D perhaps given as TRBD1 or TRBD2 (5 bases each). TRBV23-1 is sorted into the ORF group, with uncertain function. Trimming pared 0 bases from V and 3 bases from J, leaving 24 bases between. The CDR3 covers 19 residues. Here the CDR3 reads CASSQSFDRILVFGYEQYF. DNA for the CDR3: TGCGCCAGCAGTCAATCATTTGACAGAATACTAGTCTTCGGCTACGAGCAGTACTTC.

This sequence joins TRBV29-1 and TRBJ2-5, with TRBD2 as a possible D gene (6 bases). CDR1 is SQVTM, CDR2 ANQGSEA, per germline. Trimming removed 4 bases from V and 4 bases from J, with 10 bases in between. This CDR3 is built from 12 residues. CDR3 protein: CSVVGGAETQYF. In DNA form, the CDR3 reads TGCAGCGTTGTCGGCGGGGCAGAGACCCAGTACTTC.

In DNA form, the CDR3 reads TGTGCCGCCACGGGCGGAAACACCATATATTTT. It yields the protein CAATGGNTIYF. This chain links TRBV7-4 with TRBJ1-3; D gene unclear. The CDR3 spans 11 residues. V gave up 11 bases and J gave up 4 bases, with 9 bases separating them. CDR1 is SGHVT and CDR2 is SQSDAQ in the germline V gene.

This clonotype was seen only a few times. The chain carries TRBV28 and TRBJ2-3; D gene uncertain. V was clipped by 3 bases and J by 4 bases, with 17 bases between them. Germline CDR1 MDHEN, CDR2 SYDVKM. This CDR3 spans 16 amino acids. The CDR3 nucleotides read TGTGCCAGCAGTTTCCATAGGGCAGCTGGCGCAGATACGCAGTATTTT. As protein: CASSFHRAAGADTQYF.